The clone carrying this TCR beta chain was detected ten times or more. Its antigen is unknown. Whenever a sequencing run was performed, it yielded over 190 million TCR-beta sequences from 15-18 subjects. One entry per CDR3 protein results from TCRdb running MiXCR on the 5' RACE reads. The repertoire holds approximately 74,000 distinct CDR3 sequences, with less than 5.5% as singletons. The entry originates in a study of neurological immune-mediated disorders. The study's findings and limits: With the multiple sclerosis repertoire cluster, neither clinical nor MRI features showed any association.

This CDR3 has 14 amino acids. V lost 7 bases, J lost 3 bases, and 3 bases stayed unmatched. Germline assignment: CDR1 SGHRS and CDR2 YFSETQ. The study built unsorted libraries from 2 million PBMCs kept at -80 C. The receptor was isolated from a man between 18 and 29 years old with multiple sclerosis. The J gene is TRBJ2-1, the V gene TRBV5-1; the match to TRBD2 covers 11 bases. The sequenced sample was PBMCs. The CDR3 sequence: CASSTSGVYNEQFF. The CDR3 nucleotides read TGCGCCAGCTCGACTAGCGGGGTCTACAATGAGCAGTTCTTC.